This T cell receptor beta chain was retrieved from a study of CDR3 diversity in severe acne. TCRdb reanalysed the PCR reads using MiXCR and keeps one entry per CDR3 protein. Among around 100,000 distinct CDR3 sequences, approximately 47% were seen once, and the ten largest hold around an eighth. CDR1 and CDR2 from the germline V gene are KGHDR and SFDVKD. V shed 1 base, J shed 2 bases, and the junction held 12 bases outside the gene matches. CDR3 length: 18 amino acids. This receptor was identified in a male donor with acne. Sequencing was performed on blood. The chain combines TRBV24-1 with TRBJ2-7; 8 bases match TRBD1. CDR3 DNA: TGTGCCACCAGTGATTTAGGTACGGGACAGGCCCTACCCTACGAGCAGTACTTC. This codes for CATSDLGTGQALPYEQYF.